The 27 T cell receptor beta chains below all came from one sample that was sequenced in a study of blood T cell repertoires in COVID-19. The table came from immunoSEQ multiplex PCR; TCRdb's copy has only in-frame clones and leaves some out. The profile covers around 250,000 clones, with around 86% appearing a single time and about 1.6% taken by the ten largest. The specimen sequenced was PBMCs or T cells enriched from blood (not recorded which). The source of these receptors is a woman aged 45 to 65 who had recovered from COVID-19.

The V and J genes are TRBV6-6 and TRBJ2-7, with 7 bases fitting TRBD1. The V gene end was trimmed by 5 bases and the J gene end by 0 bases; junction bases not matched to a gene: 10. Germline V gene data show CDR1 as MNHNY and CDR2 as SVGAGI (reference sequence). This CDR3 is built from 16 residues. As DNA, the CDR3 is TGTGCCAGCAGTCCGCCTATGACAGGGAGCTCCTACGAGCAGTACTTC. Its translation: CASSPPMTGSSYEQYF.

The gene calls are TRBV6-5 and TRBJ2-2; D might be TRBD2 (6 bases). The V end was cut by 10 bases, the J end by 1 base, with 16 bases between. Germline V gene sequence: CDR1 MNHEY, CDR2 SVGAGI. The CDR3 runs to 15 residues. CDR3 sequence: CATDLAVLNTGELFF. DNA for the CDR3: TGTGCCACGGATTTAGCGGTTTTGAACACCGGGGAGCTGTTTTTT.

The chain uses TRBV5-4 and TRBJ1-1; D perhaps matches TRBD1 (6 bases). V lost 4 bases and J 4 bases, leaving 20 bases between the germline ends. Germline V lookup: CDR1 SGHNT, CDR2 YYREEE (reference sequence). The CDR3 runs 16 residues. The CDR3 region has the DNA TGTGCCAGCAGCCCGGGTGGGGGCGCGGTGGTCACTGAAGCTTTCTTT. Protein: CASSPGGGAVVTEAFF.

CDR3 loop: CASSTLSRRTQETQYF. The CDR3 DNA sequence: TGTGCCAGCAGCACCCTATCTCGCCGGACACAAGAGACCCAGTACTTC. The rearrangement links TRBV6-2 or TRBV6-3 to TRBJ2-5; D perhaps matches TRBD1 (5 bases). Germline CDR1 reads MNHEY; CDR2 reads SVGEGT. V was cut by 6 bases and J by 2 bases, with 19 bases left in between. This CDR3 comprises 16 residues.

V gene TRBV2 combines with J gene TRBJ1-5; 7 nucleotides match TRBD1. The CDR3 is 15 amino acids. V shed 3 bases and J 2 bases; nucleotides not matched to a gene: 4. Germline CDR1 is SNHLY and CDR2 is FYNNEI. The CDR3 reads CASSETGLRNQPQHF. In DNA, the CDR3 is TGTGCCAGCAGTGAGACAGGGCTTCGCAATCAGCCCCAGCATTTT.

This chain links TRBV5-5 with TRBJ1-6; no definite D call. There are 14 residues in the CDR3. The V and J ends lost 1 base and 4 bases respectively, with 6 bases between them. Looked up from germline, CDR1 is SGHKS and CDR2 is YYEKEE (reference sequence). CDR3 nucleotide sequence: TGTGCCAGCAGCTTGATGTCTTATAATTCACCCCTCCACTTT. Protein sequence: CASSLMSYNSPLHF.

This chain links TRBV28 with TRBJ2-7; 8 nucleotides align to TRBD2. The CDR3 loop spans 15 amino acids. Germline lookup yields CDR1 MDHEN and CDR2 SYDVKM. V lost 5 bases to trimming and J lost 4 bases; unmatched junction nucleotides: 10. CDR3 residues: CASSPGTRANYEQYF. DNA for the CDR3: TGTGCCAGCAGTCCCGGGACTAGAGCCAATTACGAGCAGTACTTC.

The CDR3 here is CASSLVGGQGRRDTEAFF. The CDR3 region has the DNA TGTGCCAGCAGCTTAGTGGGGGGACAGGGGCGTCGGGACACTGAAGCTTTCTTT. The rearrangement links TRBV7-8 to TRBJ1-1; 10 bases are shared with TRBD1. With V trimmed by 1 base and J by 3 bases, 11 bases remained unmatched. CDR1 SGHVS and CDR2 FQNEAQ come from the germline V gene. CDR3 length: 18 residues.

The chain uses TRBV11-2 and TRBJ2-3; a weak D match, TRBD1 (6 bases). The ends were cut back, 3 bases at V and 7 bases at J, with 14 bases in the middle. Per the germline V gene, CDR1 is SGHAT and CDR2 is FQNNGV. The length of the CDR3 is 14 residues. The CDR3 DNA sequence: TGTGCCAGCAGCTTCGCAGGGGCCCTCCATACGCAGTATTTT. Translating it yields CASSFAGALHTQYF. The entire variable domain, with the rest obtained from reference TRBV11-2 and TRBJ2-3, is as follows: EAGVAQSPRYKIIEKRQSVAFWCNPISGHATLYWYQQILGQGPKLLIQFQNNGVVDDSQLPKDRFSAERLKGVDSTLKIQPAKLEDSAVYLCASSFAGALHTQYFGPGTRLTVL.

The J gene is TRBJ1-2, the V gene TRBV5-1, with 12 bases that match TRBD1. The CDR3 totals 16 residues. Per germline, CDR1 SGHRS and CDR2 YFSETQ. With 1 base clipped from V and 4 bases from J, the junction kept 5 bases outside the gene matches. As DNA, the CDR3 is TGCGCCAGCAGCTTGCGCGGGACAGGGGGCAGCTATGGCTACACCTTC. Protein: CASSLRGTGGSYGYTF.

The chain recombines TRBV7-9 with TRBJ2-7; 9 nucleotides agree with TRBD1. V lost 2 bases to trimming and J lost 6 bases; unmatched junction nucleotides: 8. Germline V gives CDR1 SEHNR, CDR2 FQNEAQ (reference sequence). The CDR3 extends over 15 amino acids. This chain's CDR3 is CASSLRDRAGAEQYF. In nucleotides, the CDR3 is TGTGCCAGCAGCTTAAGGGACAGGGCAGGGGCCGAGCAGTACTTC.

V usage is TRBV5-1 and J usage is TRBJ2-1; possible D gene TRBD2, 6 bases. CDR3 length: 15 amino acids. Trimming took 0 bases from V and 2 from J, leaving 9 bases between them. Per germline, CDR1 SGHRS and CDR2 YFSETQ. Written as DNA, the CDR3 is TGCGCCAGCAGCTTGGTGGGGAGGACCTACAATGAGCAGTTCTTC. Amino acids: CASSLVGRTYNEQFF.

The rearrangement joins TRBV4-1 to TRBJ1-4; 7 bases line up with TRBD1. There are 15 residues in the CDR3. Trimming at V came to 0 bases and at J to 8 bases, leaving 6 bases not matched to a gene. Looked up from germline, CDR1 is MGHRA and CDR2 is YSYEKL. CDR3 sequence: CASSQETGAVEKLFF. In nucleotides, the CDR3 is TGCGCCAGCAGCCAAGAAACAGGGGCGGTGGAAAAACTGTTTTTT.

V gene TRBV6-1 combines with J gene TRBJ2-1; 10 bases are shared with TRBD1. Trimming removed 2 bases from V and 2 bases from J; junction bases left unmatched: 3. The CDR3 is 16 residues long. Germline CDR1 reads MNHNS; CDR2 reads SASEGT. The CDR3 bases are TGTGCCAGCAGTGAAAGGACAGGGGGACCCTACAATGAGCAGTTCTTC. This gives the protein CASSERTGGPYNEQFF.

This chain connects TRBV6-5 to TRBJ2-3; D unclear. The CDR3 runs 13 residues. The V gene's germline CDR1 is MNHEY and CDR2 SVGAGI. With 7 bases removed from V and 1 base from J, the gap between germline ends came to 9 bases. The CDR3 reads CASTPRGTDTQYF. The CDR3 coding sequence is TGTGCCAGCACTCCACGGGGCACAGATACGCAGTATTTT.

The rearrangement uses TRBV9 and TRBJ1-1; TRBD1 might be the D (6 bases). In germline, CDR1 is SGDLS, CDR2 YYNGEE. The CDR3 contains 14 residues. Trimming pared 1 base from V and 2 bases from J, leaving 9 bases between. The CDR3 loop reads CASSVQGGNTEAFF. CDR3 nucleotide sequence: TGTGCCAGCAGCGTACAAGGGGGAAACACTGAAGCTTTCTTT.

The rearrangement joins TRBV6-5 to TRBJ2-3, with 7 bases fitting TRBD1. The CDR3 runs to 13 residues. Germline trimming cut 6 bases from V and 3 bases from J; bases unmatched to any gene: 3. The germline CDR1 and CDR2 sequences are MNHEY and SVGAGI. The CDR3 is CASSRDRTDTQYF. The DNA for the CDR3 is TGTGCCAGCAGCCGGGACAGAACAGATACGCAGTATTTT.

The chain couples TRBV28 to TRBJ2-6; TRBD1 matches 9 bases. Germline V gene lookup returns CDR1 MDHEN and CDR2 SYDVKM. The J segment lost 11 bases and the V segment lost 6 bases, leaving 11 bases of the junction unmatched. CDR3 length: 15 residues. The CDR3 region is CASSVGQGGVDVLTF. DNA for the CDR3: TGTGCCAGCAGCGTGGGACAGGGTGGGGTAGACGTCCTGACTTTC.

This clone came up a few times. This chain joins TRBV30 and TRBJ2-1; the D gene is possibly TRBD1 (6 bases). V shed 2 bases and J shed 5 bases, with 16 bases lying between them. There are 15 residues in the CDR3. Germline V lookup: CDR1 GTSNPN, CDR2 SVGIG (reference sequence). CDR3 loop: CAWSRTGQIHNEQFF. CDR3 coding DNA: TGTGCCTGGAGTAGAACGGGACAAATCCACAATGAGCAGTTCTTC.

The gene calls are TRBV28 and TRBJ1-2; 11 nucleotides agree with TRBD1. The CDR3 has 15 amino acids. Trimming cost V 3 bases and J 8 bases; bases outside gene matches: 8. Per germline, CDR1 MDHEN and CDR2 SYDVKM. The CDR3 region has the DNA TGTGCCAGCAGTTTCGCACCGGGGGACAGGGGGGGCTACACCTTC. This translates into CASSFAPGDRGGYTF.

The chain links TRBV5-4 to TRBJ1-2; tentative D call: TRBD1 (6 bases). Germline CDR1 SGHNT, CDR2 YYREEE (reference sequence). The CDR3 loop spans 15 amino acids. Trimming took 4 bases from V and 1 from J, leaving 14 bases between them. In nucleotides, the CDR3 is TGTGCCAGCAGCAGCCCGAGGGGGGGTAACTATGGCTACACCTTC. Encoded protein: CASSSPRGGNYGYTF.

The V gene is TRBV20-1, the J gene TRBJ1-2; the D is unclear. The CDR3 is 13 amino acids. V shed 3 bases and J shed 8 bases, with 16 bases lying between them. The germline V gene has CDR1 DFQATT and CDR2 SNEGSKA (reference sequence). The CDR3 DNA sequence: TGCAGTGCTAGTGGAGGGTCCCCTTTAGGCTACACCTTC. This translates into CSASGGSPLGYTF.

Written as DNA, the CDR3 is TGTGCCAGCAGCGCTGGGACAGGGTGGAGCAATCAGCCCCAGCATTTT. Residues: CASSAGTGWSNQPQHF. The chain links TRBV28 to TRBJ1-5, with 9 bases identical to TRBD1. The CDR3 runs 16 residues. Per germline, CDR1 MDHEN and CDR2 SYDVKM. J lost 1 base, V lost 6 bases, and 7 bases had no gene match. The entire variable domain, with the rest obtained from reference TRBV28 and TRBJ1-5, is as follows: DVKVTQSSRYLVKRTGEKVFLECVQDMDHENMFWYRQDPGLGLRLIYFSYDVKMKEKGDIPEGYSVSREKKERFSLILESASTNQTSMYLCASSAGTGWSNQPQHFGDGTRLSIL.

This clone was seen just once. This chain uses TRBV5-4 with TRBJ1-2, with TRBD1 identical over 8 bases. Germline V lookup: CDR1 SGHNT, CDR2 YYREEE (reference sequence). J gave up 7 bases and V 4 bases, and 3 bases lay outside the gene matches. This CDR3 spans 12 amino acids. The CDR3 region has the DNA TGTGCCAGCAGCCAGGGGGCAGGTGGCTACACCTTC. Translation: CASSQGAGGYTF.

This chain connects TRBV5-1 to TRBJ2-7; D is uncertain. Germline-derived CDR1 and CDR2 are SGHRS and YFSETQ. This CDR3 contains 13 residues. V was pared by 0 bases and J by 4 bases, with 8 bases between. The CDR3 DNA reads TGCGCCAGCAGCTTGGAAATAGCATACGAGCAGTACTTC. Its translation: CASSLEIAYEQYF.

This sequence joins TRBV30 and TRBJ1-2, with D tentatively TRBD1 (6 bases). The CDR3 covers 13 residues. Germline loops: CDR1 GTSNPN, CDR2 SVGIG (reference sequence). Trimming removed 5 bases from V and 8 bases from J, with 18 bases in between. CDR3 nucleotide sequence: TGTGCCTGGGAGACAGGCCTAAAGTGGGGCTACACCTTC. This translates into CAWETGLKWGYTF.

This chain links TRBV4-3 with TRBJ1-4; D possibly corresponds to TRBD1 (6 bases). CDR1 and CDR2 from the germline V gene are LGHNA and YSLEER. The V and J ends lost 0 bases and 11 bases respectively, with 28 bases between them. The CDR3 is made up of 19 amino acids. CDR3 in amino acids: CASSQDEPRAYGQILKLFF. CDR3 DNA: TGCGCCAGCAGCCAAGACGAGCCCCGGGCGTACGGACAGATCCTGAAACTGTTTTTT.